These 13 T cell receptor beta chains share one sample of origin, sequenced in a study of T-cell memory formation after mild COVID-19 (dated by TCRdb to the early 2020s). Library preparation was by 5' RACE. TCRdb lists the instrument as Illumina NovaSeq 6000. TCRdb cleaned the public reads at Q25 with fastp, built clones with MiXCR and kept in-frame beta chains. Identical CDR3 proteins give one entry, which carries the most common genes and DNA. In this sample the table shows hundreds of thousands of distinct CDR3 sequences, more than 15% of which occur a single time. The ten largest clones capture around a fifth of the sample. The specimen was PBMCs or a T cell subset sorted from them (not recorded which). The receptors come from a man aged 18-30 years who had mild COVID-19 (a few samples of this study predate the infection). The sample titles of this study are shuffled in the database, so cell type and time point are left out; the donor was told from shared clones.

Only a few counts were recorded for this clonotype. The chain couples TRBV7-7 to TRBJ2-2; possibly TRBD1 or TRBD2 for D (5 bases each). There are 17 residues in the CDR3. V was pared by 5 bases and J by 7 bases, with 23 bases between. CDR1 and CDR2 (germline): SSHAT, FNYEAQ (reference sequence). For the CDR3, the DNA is TGTGCCAGCAGCCCCCCGGGTCACAAAAGGGACGGCGGGGAGCTGTTTTTT. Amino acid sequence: CASSPPGHKRDGGELFF. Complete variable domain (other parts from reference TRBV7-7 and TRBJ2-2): GAGVSQSPRYKVTKRGQDVTLRCDPISSHATLYWYQQALGQGPEFLTYFNYEAQPDKSGLPSDRFSAERPEGSISTLTIQRTEQRDSAMYRCASSPPGHKRDGGELFFGEGSRLTVL.

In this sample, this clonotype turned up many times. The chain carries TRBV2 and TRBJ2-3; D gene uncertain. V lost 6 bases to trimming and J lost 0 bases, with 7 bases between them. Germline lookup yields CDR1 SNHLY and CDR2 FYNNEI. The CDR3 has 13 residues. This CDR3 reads CASSPHSTDTQYF. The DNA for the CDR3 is TGTGCCAGCAGCCCACATAGCACAGATACGCAGTATTTT.

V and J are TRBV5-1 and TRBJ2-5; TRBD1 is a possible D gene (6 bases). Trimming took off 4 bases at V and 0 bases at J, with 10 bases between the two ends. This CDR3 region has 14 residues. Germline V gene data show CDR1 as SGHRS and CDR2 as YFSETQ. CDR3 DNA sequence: TGCGCCAGCAGCGGGCGACAGGACCAAGAGACCCAGTACTTC. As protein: CASSGRQDQETQYF.

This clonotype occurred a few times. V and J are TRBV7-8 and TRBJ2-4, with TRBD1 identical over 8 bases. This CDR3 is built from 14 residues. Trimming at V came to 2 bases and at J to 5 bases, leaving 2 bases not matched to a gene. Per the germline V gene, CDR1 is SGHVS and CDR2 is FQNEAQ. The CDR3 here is CASSLQGAENIQYF. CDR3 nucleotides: TGTGCCAGCAGCTTACAGGGGGCCGAAAACATTCAGTACTTC.

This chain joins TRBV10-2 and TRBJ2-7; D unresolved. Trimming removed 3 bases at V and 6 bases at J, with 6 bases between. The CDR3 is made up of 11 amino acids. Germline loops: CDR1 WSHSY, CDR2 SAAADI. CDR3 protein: CASSEYGEQYF. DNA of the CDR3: TGCGCCAGCAGTGAATACGGCGAGCAGTACTTC.

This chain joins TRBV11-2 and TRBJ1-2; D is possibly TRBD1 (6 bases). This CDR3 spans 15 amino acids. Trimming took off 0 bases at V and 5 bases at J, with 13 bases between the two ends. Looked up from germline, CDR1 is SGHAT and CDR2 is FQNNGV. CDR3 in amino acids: CASSLEPTGLYGYTF. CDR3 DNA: TGTGCCAGCAGCTTAGAGCCCACAGGGTTGTATGGCTACACCTTC.

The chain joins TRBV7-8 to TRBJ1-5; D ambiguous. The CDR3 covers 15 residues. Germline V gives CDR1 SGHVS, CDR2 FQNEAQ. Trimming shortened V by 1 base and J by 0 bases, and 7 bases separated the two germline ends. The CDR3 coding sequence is TGTGCCAGCAGCTTAGGCAGGAATAGCAATCAGCCCCAGCATTTT. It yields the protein CASSLGRNSNQPQHF.

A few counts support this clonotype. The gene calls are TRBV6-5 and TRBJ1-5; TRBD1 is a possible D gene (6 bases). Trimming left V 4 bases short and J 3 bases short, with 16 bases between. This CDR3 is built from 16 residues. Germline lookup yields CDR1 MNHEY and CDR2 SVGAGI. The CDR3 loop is CASSSLGGGLNQPQHF. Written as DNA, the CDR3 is TGTGCCAGCAGTTCGCTAGGGGGGGGACTCAATCAGCCCCAGCATTTT.

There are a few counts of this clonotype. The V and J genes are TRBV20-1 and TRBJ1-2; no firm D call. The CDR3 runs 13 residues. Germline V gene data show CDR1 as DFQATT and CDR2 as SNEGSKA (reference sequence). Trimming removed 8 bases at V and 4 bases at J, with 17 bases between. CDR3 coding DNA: TGCAGTTCGAGACAAGGAAGTGGCTATGGCTACACCTTC. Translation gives CSSRQGSGYGYTF.

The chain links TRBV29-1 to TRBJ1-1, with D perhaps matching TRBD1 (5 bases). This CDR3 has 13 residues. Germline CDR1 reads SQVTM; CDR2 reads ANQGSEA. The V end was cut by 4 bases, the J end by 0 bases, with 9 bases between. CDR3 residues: CSVARAMNTEAFF. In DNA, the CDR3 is TGCAGCGTTGCCAGGGCCATGAACACTGAAGCTTTCTTT.

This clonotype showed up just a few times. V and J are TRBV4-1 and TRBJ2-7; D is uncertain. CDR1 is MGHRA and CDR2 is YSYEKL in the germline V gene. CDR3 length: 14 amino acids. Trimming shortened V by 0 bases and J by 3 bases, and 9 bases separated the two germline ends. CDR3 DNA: TGCGCCAGCAGCCAAGAATCCCCTCGCTACGAGCAGTACTTC. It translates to CASSQESPRYEQYF.

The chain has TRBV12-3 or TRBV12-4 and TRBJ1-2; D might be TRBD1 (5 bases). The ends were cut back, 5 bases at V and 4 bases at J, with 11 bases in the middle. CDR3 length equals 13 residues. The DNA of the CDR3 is TGTGCCAGCAGTCAACAGGACGGCTATGGCTACACCTTC. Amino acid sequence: CASSQQDGYGYTF.

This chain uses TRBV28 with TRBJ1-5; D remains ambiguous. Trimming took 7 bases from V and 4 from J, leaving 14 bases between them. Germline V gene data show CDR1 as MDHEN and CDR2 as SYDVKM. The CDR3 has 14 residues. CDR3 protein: CASTYQGGNQPQHF. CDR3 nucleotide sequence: TGTGCCAGCACGTATCAAGGAGGAAATCAGCCCCAGCATTTT.